These 27 T cell receptor beta chains were sequenced from one sample in a study of T cell responses to AZD1222 COVID-19 vaccine (dated by TCRdb to the early 2020s). The time point label, as the study defines it: baseline before first vaccination. Libraries were built with the immunoSEQ multiplex PCR assay. Sourced from immuneACCESS, this table was stored by TCRdb with only in-frame sequences that have V and J called. A share of the clones is absent; for the studies checked, an unresolved V gene accounts for under half, and the remainder has no known explanation. The sample data list approximately 73,000 clones, and about four fifths of these were observed just once. Of the sample, approximately 9.8% falls within the top ten clones. Here the sequenced sample was peripheral blood, taken on day 0 of AZD1222 vaccination. The receptors originated from an adult in good health.

This chain uses TRBV25-1 with TRBJ2-5; 11 bases line up with TRBD2. The CDR3 loop spans 15 amino acids. The V gene end was trimmed by 5 bases and the J gene end by 2 bases; junction bases not matched to a gene: 4. CDR1 is MGHDK, CDR2 SYGVNS, per germline. This CDR3 is CASSHSGGAQETQYF. The CDR3 DNA follows: TGTGCCAGCAGTCATAGCGGGGGGGCACAAGAGACCCAGTACTTC.

The chain joins TRBV6-1 to TRBJ2-2, with 13 positions matching TRBD2. CDR3 length equals 14 residues. Germline V gives CDR1 MNHNS, CDR2 SASEGT. V lost 3 bases and J lost 11; bases outside the gene matches: 3. In nucleotides, the CDR3 is TGTGCCAGCAGTGATCGGACTAGCGGGGGCGAGCTGTTTTTT. It translates to CASSDRTSGGELFF.

The chain links TRBV5-4 to TRBJ1-1, with D unresolved. This CDR3 contains 13 residues. V lost 0 bases to trimming and J lost 11 bases, with 14 bases between them. Germline V CDR1 and CDR2: SGHNT, YYREEE (reference sequence). Written as DNA, the CDR3 is TGTGCCAGCAGCTTGGAGCAGCAGCCTTGGGCTTTCTTT. This encodes CASSLEQQPWAFF.

This clone was seen only a few times. V usage is TRBV7-8 and J usage is TRBJ2-1; no firm D call. CDR1 and CDR2 (germline): SGHVS, FQNEAQ. V gave up 5 bases and J gave up 8 bases, with 19 bases separating them. The CDR3 is 15 residues long. CDR3 sequence: CASSPIRRSRDEQFF. In DNA, the CDR3 is TGTGCCAGCAGCCCTATTCGGCGCTCTCGGGATGAGCAGTTCTTC.

The chain has TRBV7-8 and TRBJ1-2; tentatively, D is TRBD1 (6 bases). Germline values: CDR1 SGHVS, CDR2 FQNEAQ. Trimming pared 7 bases from V and 8 bases from J, leaving 23 bases between. CDR3 size: 15 residues. Written as DNA, the CDR3 is TGTGCCAGCACCATTTGGGGGGGGCAGGGAGACGGCTACACCTTC. It is translated as CASTIWGGQGDGYTF.

The CDR3: CASSLESTDTQYF. CDR3 DNA: TGTGCCAGCAGCTTAGAGAGCACAGATACGCAGTATTTT. The V gene is TRBV7-9, the J gene TRBJ2-3; D remains unclear. The ends were cut back, 1 base at V and 0 bases at J, with 2 bases in the middle. CDR3 length: 13 residues. CDR1 and CDR2 (germline): SEHNR, FQNEAQ (reference sequence).

This clone appeared a few times. The rearrangement links TRBV5-6 to TRBJ1-5; D may be TRBD1 (5 bases). From germline, CDR1 is SGHDT and CDR2 YYEEEE. V was pared by 4 bases and J by 9 bases, with 17 bases between. The CDR3 length is 14 residues. The CDR3 is CASSRYQGGPPQHF. In nucleotides, the CDR3 is TGTGCCAGCAGCCGTTACCAGGGAGGTCCGCCCCAGCATTTT.

The rearrangement joins TRBV7-3 to TRBJ2-7; no reliable D call. Germline V gene lookup returns CDR1 SGHTA and CDR2 FQGTGA. The V end lost 5 bases, the J end lost 7 bases, and 15 bases lay between the germline ends. The CDR3 is made up of 13 amino acids. Here the CDR3 DNA reads TGTGCCAGCAGCACTGGGCCTGATCGTGAGCAGTACTTC. It translates to CASSTGPDREQYF.

The V gene is TRBV5-1, the J gene TRBJ1-2; possible D gene TRBD1, 6 bases. CDR3 length: 14 residues. V dropped 4 bases and J dropped 11 bases, with 21 bases sitting between them. In germline, CDR1 is SGHRS, CDR2 YFSETQ. CDR3 residues: CASSDGTPRRGYTF. For the CDR3, the DNA is TGCGCCAGCAGCGACGGGACACCTAGACGTGGGTACACCTTC.

The chain joins TRBV28 to TRBJ2-7; D remains unclear. The CDR3 has 12 amino acids. Trimming stripped 2 bases from V and 10 bases from J, with 12 bases between. Germline assignment: CDR1 MDHEN and CDR2 SYDVKM. In nucleotides, the CDR3 is TGTGCCAGCAGTTTAGGCAGCCTAGTACAGTACTTC. It is translated as CASSLGSLVQYF.

V usage is TRBV6-2 or TRBV6-3 and J usage is TRBJ2-5, with TRBD2 matching 13 bases. Losses at the gene ends were 4 bases for V and 5 bases for J; bases not matched to a gene: 13. CDR1 and CDR2 (germline): MNHEY, SVGEGT. The CDR3 spans 18 residues. The CDR3 coding sequence is TGTGCCAGCAGTTTCCAACCTCAACTAGCGGGGGGGTCGGAGACCCAGTACTTC. It encodes CASSFQPQLAGGSETQYF.

This clone was seen once. The chain has TRBV28 and TRBJ2-1; TRBD2 aligns across 7 bases. The trim removed 5 bases at V and 2 bases at J, leaving 0 bases unmatched. The CDR3 runs 13 residues. Germline V gene data show CDR1 as MDHEN and CDR2 as SYDVKM. CDR3 DNA sequence: TGTGCCAGCAGTCGGGGGGCCTACAATGAGCAGTTCTTC. This sequence encodes CASSRGAYNEQFF.

The chain couples TRBV27 to TRBJ2-7; possible D gene TRBD1, 6 bases. The V gene lost 9 bases and the J gene lost 3 bases, with 15 bases spanning the gap. Germline loops: CDR1 MNHEY, CDR2 SMNVEV (reference sequence). There are 13 residues in the CDR3. The CDR3 sequence: CASLQGTRYEQYF. The CDR3 DNA sequence: TGTGCCAGTTTACAGGGAACTCGCTACGAGCAGTACTTC.

This CDR3 reads CASSLVGYEQYF. The CDR3 bases are TGTGCCAGCAGTTTAGTTGGCTACGAGCAGTACTTC. The chain carries TRBV28 and TRBJ2-7; D gene ambiguous. The CDR3 totals 12 residues. Germline CDR1 is MDHEN and CDR2 is SYDVKM. V lost 2 bases, J lost 3 bases, and 5 bases lay in between. Complete variable domain (other parts from reference TRBV28 and TRBJ2-7): DVKVTQSSRYLVKRTGEKVFLECVQDMDHENMFWYRQDPGLGLRLIYFSYDVKMKEKGDIPEGYSVSREKKERFSLILESASTNQTSMYLCASSLVGYEQYFGPGTRLTVT.

The chain carries TRBV7-9 and TRBJ1-5; D gene uncertain. The CDR3 has 12 amino acids. Germline V gene lookup returns CDR1 SEHNR and CDR2 FQNEAQ (reference sequence). Trimming removed 5 bases at V and 4 bases at J, with 6 bases between. The chain's CDR3 is CASSPGNQPQHF. The CDR3 DNA sequence: TGTGCCAGCAGCCCGGGGAATCAGCCCCAGCATTTT. Looking up the rest from reference TRBV7-9 and TRBJ1-5 gives the full variable domain: DTGVSQNPRHKITKRGQNVTFRCDPISEHNRLYWYRQTLGQGPEFLTYFQNEAQLEKSRLLSDRFSAERPKGSFSTLEIQRTEQGDSAMYLCASSPGNQPQHFGDGTRLSIL.

The V gene is TRBV27, the J gene TRBJ1-2; the D is unclear. Germline-derived CDR1 and CDR2 are MNHEY and SMNVEV (reference sequence). The CDR3 is 13 amino acids. The germline V and J ends were trimmed by 6 bases and 1 base, with 9 bases remaining between them. The CDR3 coding sequence is TGTGCCAGCAGCAAAAAACTTAACTATGGCTACACCTTC. Its protein product is CASSKKLNYGYTF.

The J gene is TRBJ2-7, the V gene TRBV4-3, with 7 bases that match TRBD1. The CDR3 loop spans 13 amino acids. CDR1 and CDR2 (germline): LGHNA, YSLEER. The ends lost 4 bases at V and 5 bases at J; junction bases unmatched: 5. This CDR3 reads CASSPTGRNEQYF. In nucleotides, the CDR3 is TGCGCCAGCAGCCCGACAGGGCGGAACGAGCAGTACTTC.

This rearrangement joins TRBV13 to TRBJ1-3; no firm D call. Germline V gene sequence: CDR1 PRHDT, CDR2 FYEKMQ (reference sequence). The CDR3 contains 14 residues. V dropped 5 bases and J dropped 4 bases, with 12 bases sitting between them. The CDR3 sequence is CASSQLTRGNTIYF. Here the CDR3 DNA reads TGTGCCAGCAGCCAACTTACCCGGGGAAACACCATATATTTT. Combining the CDR3 with reference TRBV13 and TRBJ1-3 gives the whole variable domain AAGVIQSPRHLIKEKRETATLKCYPIPRHDTVYWYQQGPGQDPQFLISFYEKMQSDKGSIPDRFSAQQFSDYHSELNMSSLELGDSALYFCASSQLTRGNTIYFGEGSWLTVV.

V usage is TRBV5-1 and J usage is TRBJ1-5; D is uncertain. Germline V gene sequence: CDR1 SGHRS, CDR2 YFSETQ. Deletions cut 0 bases from V and 8 bases from J, with 12 bases between. This CDR3 is built from 14 residues. The CDR3 protein is CASSLVLVRKPQHF. The CDR3 nucleotides read TGCGCCAGCAGCTTGGTTCTGGTTAGGAAGCCCCAGCATTTT.

The V call is TRBV30, the J call TRBJ2-3; D assignment may be TRBD1 or TRBD2 (6 bases each). Trimming cost V 0 bases and J 5 bases, with 12 bases left between them. The V gene's germline CDR1 is GTSNPN and CDR2 SVGIG (reference sequence). The CDR3 extends over 14 amino acids. For the CDR3, the DNA is TGTGCCTGGAGTGTGGGGGGCCGGGGAGATACGCAGTATTTT. It is translated as CAWSVGGRGDTQYF.

V gene TRBV6-5 combines with J gene TRBJ2-7, with D perhaps assigned TRBD1 or TRBD2 (5 bases each). This CDR3 has 11 residues. Trimming cost V 7 bases and J 5 bases, with 9 bases left between them. Germline V lookup: CDR1 MNHEY, CDR2 SVGAGI. CDR3 sequence: CASIGTDEQYF. CDR3 bases: TGTGCCAGCATCGGGACGGACGAGCAGTACTTC.

This clone appeared once. The J gene is TRBJ2-7, the V gene TRBV5-1, with D tentatively TRBD1 (5 bases). V was clipped by 1 base and J by 1 base, with 12 bases between them. This CDR3 spans 15 amino acids. Germline assignment: CDR1 SGHRS and CDR2 YFSETQ. In DNA form, the CDR3 reads TGCGCCAGCAGCTTGAGAGACAGCACTTCCTACGAGCAGTACTTC. This encodes CASSLRDSTSYEQYF.

This sequence joins TRBV21-1 and TRBJ1-1; the table gives TRBD1 as D, unverified against the DNA. TRBV21-1 is a pseudogene. The CDR3 is 15 residues long. CDR3 nucleotides: TGTGCCAGCAGCAAAGCGCTCTTCGGACAGGGAGGGGCTTTCTTT. This gives the protein CASSKALFGQGGAFF.

V and J are TRBV28 and TRBJ1-6; D is unclear. CDR1 MDHEN and CDR2 SYDVKM come from the germline V gene. The V end was cut by 1 base, the J end by 14 bases, with 18 bases between. The CDR3 covers 15 residues. The CDR3 DNA reads as TGTGCCAGCAGTTTATTCTCCCGGAGGGATCTGACCCTCCACTTT. Translation: CASSLFSRRDLTLHF.

This clone was recorded a few times. This chain connects TRBV2 to TRBJ1-5; D gene uncertain. Germline-derived CDR1 and CDR2 are SNHLY and FYNNEI. The ends were cut back, 3 bases at V and 5 bases at J, with 8 bases in the middle. The CDR3 extends over 13 amino acids. The CDR3 coding sequence is TGTGCCAGCAGTGACGATGGTTATCAGCCCCAGCATTTT. Residues: CASSDDGYQPQHF.

V is TRBV11-2 and J is TRBJ2-2, with TRBD2 identical over 11 bases. Germline CDR1 SGHAT, CDR2 FQNNGV. The CDR3 totals 16 residues. V shed 4 bases and J 6 bases; nucleotides not matched to a gene: 7. The CDR3 region is CASSSTSGAVAGELFF. CDR3 coding DNA: TGTGCCAGCAGCTCGACTAGCGGGGCGGTGGCCGGGGAGCTGTTTTTT.

This sequence joins TRBV20-1 and TRBJ1-1; D remains unclear. Germline V lookup: CDR1 DFQATT, CDR2 SNEGSKA (reference sequence). V gave up 5 bases and J gave up 0 bases, with 4 bases separating them. The CDR3 is made up of 11 amino acids. CDR3 residues: CSAWLNTEAFF. In DNA form, the CDR3 reads TGCAGTGCTTGGTTGAACACTGAAGCTTTCTTT.